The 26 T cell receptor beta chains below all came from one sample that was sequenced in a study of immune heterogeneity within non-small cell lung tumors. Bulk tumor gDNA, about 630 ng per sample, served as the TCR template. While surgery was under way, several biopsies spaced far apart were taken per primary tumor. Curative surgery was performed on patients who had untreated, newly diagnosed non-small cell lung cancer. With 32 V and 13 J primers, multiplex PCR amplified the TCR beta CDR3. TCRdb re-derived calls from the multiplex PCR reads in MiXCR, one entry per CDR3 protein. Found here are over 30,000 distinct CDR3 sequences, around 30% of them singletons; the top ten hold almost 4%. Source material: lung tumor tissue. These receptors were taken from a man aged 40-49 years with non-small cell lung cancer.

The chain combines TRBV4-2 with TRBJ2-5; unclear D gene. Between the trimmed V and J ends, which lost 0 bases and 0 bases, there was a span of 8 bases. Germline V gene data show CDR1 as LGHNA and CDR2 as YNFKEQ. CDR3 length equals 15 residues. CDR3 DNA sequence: TGTGCCAGCAGCCAAGAGGTCAGCCACCAAGAGACCCAGTACTTC. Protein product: CASSQEVSHQETQYF.

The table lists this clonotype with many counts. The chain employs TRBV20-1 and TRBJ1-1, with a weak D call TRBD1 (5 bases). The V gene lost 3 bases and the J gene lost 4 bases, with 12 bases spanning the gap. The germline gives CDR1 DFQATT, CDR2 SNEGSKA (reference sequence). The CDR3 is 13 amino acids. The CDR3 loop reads CSARKVGLTEAFF. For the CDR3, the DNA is TGCAGTGCTAGGAAGGTGGGGCTCACTGAAGCTTTCTTT.

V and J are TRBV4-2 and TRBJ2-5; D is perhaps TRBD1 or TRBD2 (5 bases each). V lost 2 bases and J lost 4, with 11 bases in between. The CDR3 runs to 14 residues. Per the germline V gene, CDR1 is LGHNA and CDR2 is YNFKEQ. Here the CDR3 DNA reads TGTGCCAGCAGCCAAAGAGGGGAGTCAGAGACCCAGTACTTC. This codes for CASSQRGESETQYF.

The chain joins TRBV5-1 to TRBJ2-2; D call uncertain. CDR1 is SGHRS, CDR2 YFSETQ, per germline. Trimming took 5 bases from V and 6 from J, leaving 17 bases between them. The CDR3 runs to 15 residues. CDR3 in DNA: TGCGCCAGCAGATACCGGTCGGCTACCGCCGGGGAGCTGTTTTTT. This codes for CASRYRSATAGELFF.

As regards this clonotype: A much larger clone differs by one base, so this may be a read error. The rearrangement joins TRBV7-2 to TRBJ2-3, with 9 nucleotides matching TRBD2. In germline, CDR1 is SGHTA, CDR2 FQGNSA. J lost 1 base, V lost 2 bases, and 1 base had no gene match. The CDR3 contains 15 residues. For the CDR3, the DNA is TGTGCCAGCAGCTTAAGCGGGAGGCGCACAGATACGCAGTATTTT. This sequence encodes CASSLSGRRTDTQYF.

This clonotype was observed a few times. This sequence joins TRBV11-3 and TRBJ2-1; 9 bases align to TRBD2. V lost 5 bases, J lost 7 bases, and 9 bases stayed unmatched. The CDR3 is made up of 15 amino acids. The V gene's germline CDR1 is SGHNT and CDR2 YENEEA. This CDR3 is CASSPMTLAGNEQFF. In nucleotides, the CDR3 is TGTGCCAGCAGCCCAATGACTCTAGCGGGAAATGAGCAGTTCTTC. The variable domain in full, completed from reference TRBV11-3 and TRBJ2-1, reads EAGVVQSPRYKIIEKKQPVAFWCNPISGHNTLYWYLQNLGQGPELLIRYENEEAVDDSQLPKDRFSAERLKGVDSTLKIQPAELGDSAVYLCASSPMTLAGNEQFFGPGTRLTVL.

CDR3 residues: CASSLSSRGGYTF. The CDR3 DNA reads as TGTGCCAGCAGTCTATCCAGTCGGGGTGGCTACACCTTC. The V and J genes are TRBV6-9 and TRBJ1-2; no clear D. In germline, CDR1 is MNHGY, CDR2 SVAAGI. V dropped 5 bases and J dropped 7 bases, with 14 bases sitting between them. The CDR3 extends over 13 amino acids.

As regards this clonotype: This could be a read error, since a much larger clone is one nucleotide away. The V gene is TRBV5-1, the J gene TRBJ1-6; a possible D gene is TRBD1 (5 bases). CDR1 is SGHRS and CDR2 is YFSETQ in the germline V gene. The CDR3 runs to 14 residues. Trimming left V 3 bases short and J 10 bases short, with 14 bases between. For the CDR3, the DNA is TGCGCCAGCAGCTCGGGAGGGGAACGCTCACCCCTCCACTTT. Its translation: CASSSGGERSPLHF. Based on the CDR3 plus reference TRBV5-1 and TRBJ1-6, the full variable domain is KAGVTQTPRYLIKTRGQQVTLSCSPISGHRSVSWYQQTPGQGLQFLFEYFSETQRNKGNFPGRFSGRQFSNSRSEMNVSTLELGDSALYLCASSSGGERSPLHFGNGTRLTVT.

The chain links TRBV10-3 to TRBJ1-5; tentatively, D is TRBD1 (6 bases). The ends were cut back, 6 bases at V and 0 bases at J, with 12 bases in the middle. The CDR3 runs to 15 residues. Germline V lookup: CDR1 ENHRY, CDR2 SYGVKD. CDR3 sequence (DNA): TGTGCCATCAGCGAACAGGGAATTAGCAATCAGCCCCAGCATTTT. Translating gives CAISEQGISNQPQHF.

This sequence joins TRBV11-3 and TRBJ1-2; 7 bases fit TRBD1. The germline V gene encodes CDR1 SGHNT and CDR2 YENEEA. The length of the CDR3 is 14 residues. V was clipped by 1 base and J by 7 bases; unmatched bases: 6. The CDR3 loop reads CASSLGGQVGGYTF. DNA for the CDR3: TGTGCCAGCAGCTTAGGAGGACAGGTCGGTGGCTACACCTTC.

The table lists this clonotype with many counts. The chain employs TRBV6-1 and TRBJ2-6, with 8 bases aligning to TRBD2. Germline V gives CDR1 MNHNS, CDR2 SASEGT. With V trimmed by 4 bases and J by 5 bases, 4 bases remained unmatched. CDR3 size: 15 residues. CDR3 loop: CASSAGGSRANVLTF. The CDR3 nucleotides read TGTGCCAGCAGTGCGGGGGGGTCTAGGGCCAACGTCCTGACTTTC.

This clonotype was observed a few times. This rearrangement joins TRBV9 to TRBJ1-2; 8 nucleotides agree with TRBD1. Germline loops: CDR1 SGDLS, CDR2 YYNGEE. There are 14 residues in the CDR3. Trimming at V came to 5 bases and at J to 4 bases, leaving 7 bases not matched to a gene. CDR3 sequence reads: CASRFGQGLYGYTF. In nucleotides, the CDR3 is TGTGCCAGCAGATTCGGACAGGGTCTCTATGGCTACACCTTC. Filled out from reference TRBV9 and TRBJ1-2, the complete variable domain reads DSGVTQTPKHLITATGQRVTLRCSPRSGDLSVYWYQQSLDQGLQFLIQYYNGEERAKGNILERFSAQQFPDLHSELNLSSLELGDSALYFCASRFGQGLYGYTFGSGTRLTVV.

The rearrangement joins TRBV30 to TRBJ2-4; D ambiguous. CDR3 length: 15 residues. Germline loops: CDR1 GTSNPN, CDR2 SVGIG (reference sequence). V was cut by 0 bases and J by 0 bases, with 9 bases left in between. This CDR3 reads CAWSVPALAKNIQYF. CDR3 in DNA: TGTGCCTGGAGTGTACCAGCCCTAGCCAAAAACATTCAGTACTTC.

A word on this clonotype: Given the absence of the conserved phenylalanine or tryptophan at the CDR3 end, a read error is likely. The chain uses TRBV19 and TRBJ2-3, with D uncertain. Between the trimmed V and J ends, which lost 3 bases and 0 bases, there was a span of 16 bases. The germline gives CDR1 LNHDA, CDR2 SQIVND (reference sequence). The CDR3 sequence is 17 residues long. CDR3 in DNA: TGTGCCAGTAGTATTTCCGGGCCGCGTGCTAGCACAGATACGCAGTATGTT. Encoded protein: CASSISGPRASTDTQYV.

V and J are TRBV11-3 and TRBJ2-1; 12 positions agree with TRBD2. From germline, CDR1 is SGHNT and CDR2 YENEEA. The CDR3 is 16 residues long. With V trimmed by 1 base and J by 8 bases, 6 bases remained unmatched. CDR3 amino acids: CASSLVVTSGSHEQFF. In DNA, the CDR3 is TGTGCCAGCAGCTTAGTGGTGACTAGCGGGAGCCATGAGCAGTTCTTC.

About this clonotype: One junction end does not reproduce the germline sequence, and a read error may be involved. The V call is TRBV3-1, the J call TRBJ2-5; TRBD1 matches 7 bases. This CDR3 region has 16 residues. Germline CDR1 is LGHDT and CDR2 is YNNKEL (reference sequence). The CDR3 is CDSSQGVDRPQETQYF. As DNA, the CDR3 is TGTGACAGCAGCCAGGGGGTGGACAGGCCCCAAGAGACCCAGTACTTC.

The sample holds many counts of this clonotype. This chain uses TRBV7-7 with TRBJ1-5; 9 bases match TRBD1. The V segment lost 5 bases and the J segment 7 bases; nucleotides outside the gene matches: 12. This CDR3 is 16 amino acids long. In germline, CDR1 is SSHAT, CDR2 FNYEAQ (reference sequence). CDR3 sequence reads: CASSRIRDREGQPQHF. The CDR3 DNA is TGTGCCAGCAGCCGTATCCGGGACAGGGAAGGACAGCCCCAGCATTTT.

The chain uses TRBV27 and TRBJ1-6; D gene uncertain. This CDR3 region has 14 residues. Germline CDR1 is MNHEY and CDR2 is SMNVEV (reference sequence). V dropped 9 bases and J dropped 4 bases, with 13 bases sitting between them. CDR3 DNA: TGTGCCAGTTTCATTCGGGGTTATAATTCACCCCTCCACTTT. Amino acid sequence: CASFIRGYNSPLHF.

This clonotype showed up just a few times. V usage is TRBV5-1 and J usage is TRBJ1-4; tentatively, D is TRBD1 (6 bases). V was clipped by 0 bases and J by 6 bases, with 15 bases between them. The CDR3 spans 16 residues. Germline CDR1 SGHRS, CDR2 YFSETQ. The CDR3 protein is CASSLALRTDDEKLFF. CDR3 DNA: TGCGCCAGCAGCTTGGCCCTCCGGACAGATGATGAAAAACTGTTTTTT.

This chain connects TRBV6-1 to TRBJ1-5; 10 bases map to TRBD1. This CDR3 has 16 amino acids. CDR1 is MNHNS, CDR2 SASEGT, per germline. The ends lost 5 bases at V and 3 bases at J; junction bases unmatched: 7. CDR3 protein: CASSQDRGFANQPQHF. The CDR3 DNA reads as TGTGCCAGCAGTCAGGACAGGGGGTTCGCCAATCAGCCCCAGCATTTT.

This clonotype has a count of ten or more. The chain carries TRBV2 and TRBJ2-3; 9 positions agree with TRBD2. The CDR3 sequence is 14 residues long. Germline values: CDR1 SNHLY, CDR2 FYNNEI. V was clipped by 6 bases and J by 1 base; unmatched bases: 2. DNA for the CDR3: TGTGCCAGCAGCTGGACTAGCGGCACAGATACGCAGTATTTT. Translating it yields CASSWTSGTDTQYF.

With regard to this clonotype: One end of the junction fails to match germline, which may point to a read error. The CDR3 DNA sequence: TGTGCCAGCAGCGGCGGACAGACAATTCAAGATACCCAGTACTTC. Its translation: CASSGGQTIQDTQYF. V usage is TRBV9 and J usage is TRBJ2-5, with a tentative D call TRBD1 (6 bases). Germline assignment: CDR1 SGDLS and CDR2 YYNGEE. The CDR3 length is 15 residues.

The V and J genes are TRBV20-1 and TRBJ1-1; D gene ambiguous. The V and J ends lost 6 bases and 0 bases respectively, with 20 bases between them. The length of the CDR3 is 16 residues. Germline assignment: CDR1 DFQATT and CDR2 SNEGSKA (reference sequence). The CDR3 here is CSAPPGNGWMNTEAFF. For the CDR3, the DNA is TGCAGTGCCCCTCCGGGGAATGGTTGGATGAACACTGAAGCTTTCTTT.

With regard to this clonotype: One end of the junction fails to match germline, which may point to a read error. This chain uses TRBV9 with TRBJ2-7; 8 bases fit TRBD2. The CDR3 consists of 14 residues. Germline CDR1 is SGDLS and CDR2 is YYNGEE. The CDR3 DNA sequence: TGTGCCAGCAGCCCCGGACTAGCACTATACGATCAGTACTTC. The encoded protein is CASSPGLALYDQYF.

CDR3 sequence (DNA): TGTGCCAGCAGCAAACAGGGAACGTTGACCGGGGAGCTGTTTTTT. Its protein product is CASSKQGTLTGELFF. The chain has TRBV12-3 or TRBV12-4 and TRBJ2-2; a weak D match, TRBD1 (6 bases). The CDR3 has 15 amino acids. V lost 6 bases and J 5 bases, leaving 16 bases between the germline ends.

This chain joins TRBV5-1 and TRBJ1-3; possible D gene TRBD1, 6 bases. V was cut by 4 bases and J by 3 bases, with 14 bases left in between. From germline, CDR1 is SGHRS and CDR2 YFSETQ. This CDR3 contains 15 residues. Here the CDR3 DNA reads TGCGCCAGCAGCCTGGAAGGGGGTGGTGGAAACACCATATATTTT. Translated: CASSLEGGGGNTIYF. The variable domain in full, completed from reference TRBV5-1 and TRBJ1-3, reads KAGVTQTPRYLIKTRGQQVTLSCSPISGHRSVSWYQQTPGQGLQFLFEYFSETQRNKGNFPGRFSGRQFSNSRSEMNVSTLELGDSALYLCASSLEGGGGNTIYFGEGSWLTVV.